The T cell receptor (beta chain) described here comes from a study of blood T cell repertoires in COVID-19. Study-level background: The analysed material was cDNA or gDNA that came from T cells, B-cell-depleted T cells, or PBMCs.

This clone appeared many times. The sample has other DNA sequences that encode this CDR3 too. Per the original methods: Using reference gene primer amplification, nucleated cell counts were estimated. Repertoires were generated with immunoSEQ multiplex PCR, while TCRdb's copy carries only in-frame clones and drops some. The DNA gave D and trimming, while V, J and clone size come from that table. Of 110,000 to 150,000 clones detected, 75% to 90% appear once; the ten largest clones hold about 4%. In germline, CDR1 is GTSNPN, CDR2 SVGIG (reference sequence). The V end lost 3 bases, the J end lost 3 bases, and 6 bases lay between the germline ends. The CDR3 sequence is 12 residues long.

The V call is TRBV30, the J call TRBJ1-5; D not certain. Material: peripheral blood. The TCR originated in a man aged 70-80 years who had recovered from COVID-19. CDR3 sequence (DNA): TGTGCCTGGAGCCAGATCAATCAGCCCCAGCATTTT. It translates to CAWSQINQPQHF.